What follows is one T cell receptor (beta chain) and its context. This sample stems from a study of immune evolution from preneoplasia to lung adenocarcinoma. Germline CDR1 is KGHSH and CDR2 is LQKENI. Trimming removed 0 bases from V and 9 bases from J; junction bases left unmatched: 11. The CDR3 covers 17 residues. This table comes from immunoSEQ multiplex PCR, and its TCRdb copy is limited to in-frame clones, with some not included. The table has over 5,500 clones, 65% to 90% seen once. The chain carries TRBV18 and TRBJ2-1; 10 bases are shared with TRBD2. This TCR was recovered from a person aged 55 to 75 with lung adenocarcinoma. Sequenced sample: FFPE invasive lung adenocarcinoma tissue. CDR3: CASSPPRTSGMGVEQFF. The CDR3, as DNA: TGTGCCAGCTCACCACCCCGTACTAGCGGGATGGGTGTTGAGCAGTTCTTC.